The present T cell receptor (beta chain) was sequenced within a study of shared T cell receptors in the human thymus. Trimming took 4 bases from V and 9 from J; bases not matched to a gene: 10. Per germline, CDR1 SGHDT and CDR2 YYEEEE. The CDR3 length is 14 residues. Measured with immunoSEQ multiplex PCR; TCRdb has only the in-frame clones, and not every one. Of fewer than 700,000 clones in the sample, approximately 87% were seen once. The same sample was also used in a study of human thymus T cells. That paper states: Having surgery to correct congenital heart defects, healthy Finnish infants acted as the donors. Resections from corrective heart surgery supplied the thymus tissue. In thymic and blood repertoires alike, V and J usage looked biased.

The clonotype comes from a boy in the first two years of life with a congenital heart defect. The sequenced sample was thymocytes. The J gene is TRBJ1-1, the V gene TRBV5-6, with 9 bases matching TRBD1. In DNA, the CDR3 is TGTGCCAGCAGCCCCCGGGACAGGGTCGACAAAGCTTTCTTT. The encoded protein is CASSPRDRVDKAFF.